There are a few counts of the clone carrying this TCR beta chain. Germline V gives CDR1 MNHNY, CDR2 SVGAGI (reference sequence). V shed 5 bases and J shed 4 bases, with 11 bases lying between them. This CDR3 has 13 residues. The entry originates in a study of blood T cell repertoires in COVID-19. Generated by immunoSEQ multiplex PCR, the TCRdb table keeps only in-frame clones and is missing some. This sample has 130,000 to 150,000 clones, with over 80% found just once. Sequencing was performed on PBMCs or T cells enriched from blood (not recorded which). This chain joins TRBV6-6 and TRBJ1-2; D perhaps matches TRBD1 (5 bases). The sequence came from a woman aged 45 to 65 who had been exposed to COVID-19. The CDR3 reads CASSTTGFYGYTF. In DNA, the CDR3 is TGTGCCAGCAGTACTACAGGATTCTATGGCTACACCTTC.